This is a list of T cell receptor beta chains from one sample in a study of blood T cell repertoires in COVID-19. Some clones are missing from TCRdb's copy, which holds only in-frame ones; the method was immunoSEQ multiplex PCR. The sample shows 150,000 or so clones, around nine tenths of them seen only once. The sequenced material came from peripheral blood. These receptor sequences come from a human donor in a cohort sampled during active COVID-19. The CDR3 runs from the conserved cysteine through the conserved F or W. Each record gives: clone size, J gene, D gene, V gene, CDR3 DNA, CDR3 protein. D genes are given only for firm matches. Some rows have no size entry. The others give once, few or many, or a class for an expanded clone.

.,TRBJ2-3,.,TRBV9,TGTGCCAGCAGTCTAGCAGCTAGCACAGATACGCAGTATTTT,CASSLAASTDTQYF
.,TRBJ2-3,TRBD2,TRBV5-1,TGCGCCAGCAGCCGGACTAGCGGTGAGGGTGCAGATACGCAGTATTTT,CASSRTSGEGADTQYF
.,TRBJ2-5,TRBD1,TRBV7-3,TGTGCCAGCAGCTTAACGGCAGGGGGCATGGAGACCCAGTACTTC,CASSLTAGGMETQYF
.,TRBJ1-5,TRBD1,TRBV10-1,TGCGCCAGCACAAAGACAGGGGGGGGCAATCAGCCCCAGCATTTT,CASTKTGGGNQPQHF
.,TRBJ2-7,TRBD1,TRBV6-5,TGTGCCAGCAGTTACACTGGGACAGGCATCTCCTACGAGCAGTACTTC,CASSYTGTGISYEQYF
.,TRBJ1-5,.,TRBV11-2,TGTGCCAGCAGCTTAGACAGGAATCAGCCCCAGCATTTT,CASSLDRNQPQHF
.,TRBJ2-1,TRBD2,TRBV19,TGTGCCAGTAGTCCTCGCGGGAGCGGGGGAGCCTACAATGAGCAGTTCTTC,CASSPRGSGGAYNEQFF
.,TRBJ2-5,TRBD2,TRBV5-1,TGCGCCAGCAGCTTGGGGACTAGCGGATTTTTAGGATCCCAGTACTTC,CASSLGTSGFLGSQYF
.,TRBJ2-7,TRBD1,TRBV13,TGTGCCAGCAGCTTACGGGGACAGGGGGATTACGAGCAGTACTTC,CASSLRGQGDYEQYF
.,TRBJ2-1,TRBD2,TRBV30,TGTGCCTGGAGTGCCCAGACTAGCGGGAGACTTCGAAGGGAGTTCTTC,CAWSAQTSGRLRREFF
once,TRBJ2-2,.,TRBV14,TGTGCCAGCAGCCAAAGTCTGGGGGCTCGCGGGGAGCTGTTTTTT,CASSQSLGARGELFF
.,TRBJ1-1,.,TRBV6-5,TGTGCCACCCAAGGGACATCGAACACTGAAGCTTTCTTT,CATQGTSNTEAFF
.,TRBJ1-3,TRBD1,TRBV4-3,TGCGCCAGCAGCCAAGATCGCGGGACAGGGGGCAATGGAAACACCATATATTTT,CASSQDRGTGGNGNTIYF
.,TRBJ2-1,.,TRBV28,TGTGCCAGCTGGGCTAGCGAGGACAATGAGCAGTTCTTC,CASWASEDNEQFF
.,TRBJ2-5,.,TRBV4-2,TGTGCCAGCAGCCAAACTAGCTCGGAGACCCAGTACTTC,CASSQTSSETQYF
few,TRBJ2-7,TRBD1,TRBV4-2,TGTGCCAGCAGGCCGGGACAGGGGACGAACGAGCAGTACTTC,CASRPGQGTNEQYF
once,TRBJ2-7,.,TRBV5-6,TGTGCCAGCATGCGTGGAGTTTCGGCGTCGGGCTCCTACGAGCAGTACTTC,CASMRGVSASGSYEQYF
.,TRBJ2-3,.,TRBV3-1/TRBV3-2,TGTGCCAGCAGCCAAGAGCGCCCTAGCACAGATACGCAGTATTTT,CASSQERPSTDTQYF
.,TRBJ1-1,.,TRBV30,TGTGCCTGGTCGAGTTTTCTCACTGAAGCTTTCTTT,CAWSSFLTEAFF
.,TRBJ2-3,TRBD2,TRBV7-2,TGTGCCAGCAGCTTGGGACTAGCGACAGATACGCAGTATTTT,CASSLGLATDTQYF
.,TRBJ1-4,TRBD1,TRBV4-3,TGCGCCAGCAGCCAAGAGGAGGGACAGGGTAATGAAAAACTGTTTTTT,CASSQEEGQGNEKLFF
.,TRBJ2-6,.,TRBV5-4,TGTGCCAGCAGCGGGGGGTATAAGAGCTCTGGGGCCAACGTCCTGACTTTC,CASSGGYKSSGANVLTF
.,TRBJ1-4,TRBD1,TRBV6-6,TGTGCCAGCGGCTCTCAGGGGGTTGAACTGTTTTTT,CASGSQGVELFF
few,TRBJ1-5,TRBD1,TRBV28,TGTGCCAGCAGTTTCCTAGGGACAGGGCGTCAGCCCCAGCATTTT,CASSFLGTGRQPQHF
.,TRBJ2-1,TRBD1,TRBV11-3,TGTGCCAGCAGCTCTCGACAGGGGAATGAGCAGTTCTTC,CASSSRQGNEQFF
.,TRBJ1-2,.,TRBV5-8,TGTGCCAGCAGCCAAAGGGGCCCCCCATATGGCTACACCTTC,CASSQRGPPYGYTF
.,TRBJ2-5,.,TRBV28,TGTGCCAGCAGTTTCCAAAGGACAGATCAAGAGACCCAGTACTTC,CASSFQRTDQETQYF
.,TRBJ1-6,.,TRBV19,TGTGCCAGTAGCATCCGGGACATCGCGGGACCCCTCCACTTT,CASSIRDIAGPLHF